The text below deals with one T cell receptor (beta chain). Its antigen is not identified. At one end, the junction sequence differs from germline, possibly due to a read error. This sample is part of a study of CD8+CD57+ T cells in acquired aplastic anemia. At the level of the study: Sorted CD4+ and CD8+ cell DNA averaged approximately 3.4 ug.

CDR3 and TCR beta VDJ profiling relied on genomic DNA as the template. TCRdb reanalysed the reads using MiXCR and keeps one entry per CDR3 protein. The data show roughly 180,000 distinct CDR3 sequences, with less than 65% seen just once and roughly 46% held by the top ten. Study-level findings and limits: Sharing between patients and controls was observed for twenty-nine CD8+ CDR3 sequences.

CDR3 size: 14 residues. The germline V gene has CDR1 SGDLS and CDR2 YYNGEE. Sequencing was performed on sorted CD4+, CD8+, or CD8+CD57+ T cells (not recorded which) from PBMCs. The TCR sequence derives from a human donor with severe aplastic anemia or a healthy control (not recorded which). The rearrangement links TRBV9 to TRBJ2-7, with 9 positions matching TRBD2. CDR3 sequence (DNA): TGTGCCAGCCGCGTAGCGGGAGAACTTGGCGAGCAGTACTTC. Its protein product is CASRVAGELGEQYF.